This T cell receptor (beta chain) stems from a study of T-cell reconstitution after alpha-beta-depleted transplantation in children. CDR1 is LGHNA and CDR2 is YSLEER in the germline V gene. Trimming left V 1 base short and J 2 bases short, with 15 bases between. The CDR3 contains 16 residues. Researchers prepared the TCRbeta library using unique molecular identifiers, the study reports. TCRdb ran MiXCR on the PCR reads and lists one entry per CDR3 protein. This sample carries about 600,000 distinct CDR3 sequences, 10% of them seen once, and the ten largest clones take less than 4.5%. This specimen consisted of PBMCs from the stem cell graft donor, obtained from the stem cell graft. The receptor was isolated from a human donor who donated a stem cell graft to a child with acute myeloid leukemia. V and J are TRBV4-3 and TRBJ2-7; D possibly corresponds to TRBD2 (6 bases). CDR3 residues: CASSQVASATAYEQYF. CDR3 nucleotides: TGCGCCAGCAGCCAAGTGGCTAGCGCTACCGCCTACGAGCAGTACTTC.